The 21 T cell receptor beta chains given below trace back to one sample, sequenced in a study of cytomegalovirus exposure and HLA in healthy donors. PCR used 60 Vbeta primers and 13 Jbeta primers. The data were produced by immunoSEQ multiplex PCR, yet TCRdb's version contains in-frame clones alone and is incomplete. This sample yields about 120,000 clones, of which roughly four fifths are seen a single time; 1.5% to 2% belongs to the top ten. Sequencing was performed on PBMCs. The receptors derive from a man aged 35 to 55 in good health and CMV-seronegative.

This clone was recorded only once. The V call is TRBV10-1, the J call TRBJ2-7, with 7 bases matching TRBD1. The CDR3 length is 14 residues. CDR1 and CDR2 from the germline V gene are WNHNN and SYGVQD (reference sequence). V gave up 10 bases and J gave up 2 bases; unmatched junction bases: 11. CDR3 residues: CATSLTGNPYEQYF. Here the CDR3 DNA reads TGCGCCACTTCCCTGACAGGGAACCCCTACGAGCAGTACTTC.

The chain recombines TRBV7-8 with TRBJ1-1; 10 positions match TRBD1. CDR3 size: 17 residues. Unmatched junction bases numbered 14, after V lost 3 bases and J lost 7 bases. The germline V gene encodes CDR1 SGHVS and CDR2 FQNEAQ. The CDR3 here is CASSFEIGGQGKSEAFF. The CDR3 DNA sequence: TGTGCCAGCAGCTTCGAAATTGGGGGACAGGGGAAAAGTGAAGCTTTCTTT.

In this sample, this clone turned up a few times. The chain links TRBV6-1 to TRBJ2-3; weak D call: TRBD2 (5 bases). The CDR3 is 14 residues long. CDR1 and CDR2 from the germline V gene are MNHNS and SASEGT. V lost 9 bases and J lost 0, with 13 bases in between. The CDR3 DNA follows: TGTGCCAGTTCACCTGGCGGGAGCACAGATACGCAGTATTTT. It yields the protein CASSPGGSTDTQYF.

The CDR3 coding sequence is TGTGCCAGCAGCATATGGCCTAGCTCCTACAATGAGCAGTTCTTC. This translates into CASSIWPSSYNEQFF. The chain is built from TRBV6-1 and TRBJ2-1; D is ambiguous. The CDR3 covers 15 residues. V shed 6 bases and J shed 0 bases, with 12 bases lying between them. Germline assignment: CDR1 MNHNS and CDR2 SASEGT.

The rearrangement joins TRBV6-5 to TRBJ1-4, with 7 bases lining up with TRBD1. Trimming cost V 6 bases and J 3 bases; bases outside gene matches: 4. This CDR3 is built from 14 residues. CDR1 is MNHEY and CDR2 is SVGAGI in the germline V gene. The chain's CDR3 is CASRRGLSNEKLFF. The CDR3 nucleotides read TGTGCCAGCAGAAGGGGGCTTTCTAATGAAAAACTGTTTTTT.

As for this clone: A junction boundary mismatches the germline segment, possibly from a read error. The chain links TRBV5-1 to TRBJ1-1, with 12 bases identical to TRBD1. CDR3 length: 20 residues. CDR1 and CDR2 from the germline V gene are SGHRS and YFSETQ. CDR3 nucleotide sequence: TGCGTCAGCAGCTTGGGCCGGGACAGGGGGCATTCGGGTATGAACACTGAAGCTTTCTTT. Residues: CVSSLGRDRGHSGMNTEAFF.

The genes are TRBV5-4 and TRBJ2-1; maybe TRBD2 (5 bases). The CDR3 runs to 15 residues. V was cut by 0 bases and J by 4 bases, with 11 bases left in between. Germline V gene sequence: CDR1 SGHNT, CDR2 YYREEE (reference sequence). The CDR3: CASSLAGLPYNEQFF. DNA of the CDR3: TGTGCCAGCAGCTTGGCCGGACTCCCTTACAATGAGCAGTTCTTC.

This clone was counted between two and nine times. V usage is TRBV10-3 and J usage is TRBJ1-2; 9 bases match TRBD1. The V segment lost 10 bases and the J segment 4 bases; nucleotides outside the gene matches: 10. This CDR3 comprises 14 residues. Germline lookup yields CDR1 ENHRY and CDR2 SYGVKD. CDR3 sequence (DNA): TGTGCCACAGGGACAGGGCCCCCTCTCTATGGCTACACCTTC. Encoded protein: CATGTGPPLYGYTF.

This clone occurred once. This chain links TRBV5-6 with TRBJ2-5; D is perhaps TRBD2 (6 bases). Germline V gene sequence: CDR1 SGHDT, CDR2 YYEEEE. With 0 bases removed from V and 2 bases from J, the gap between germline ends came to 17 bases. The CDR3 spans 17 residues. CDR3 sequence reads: CASSLERDSVIQETQYF. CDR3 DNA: TGTGCCAGCAGCTTGGAACGGGACTCGGTAATTCAAGAGACCCAGTACTTC.

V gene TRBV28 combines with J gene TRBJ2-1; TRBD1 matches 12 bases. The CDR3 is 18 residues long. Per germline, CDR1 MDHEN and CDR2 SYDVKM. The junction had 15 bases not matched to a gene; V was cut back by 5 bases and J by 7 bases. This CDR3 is CASSTPYWDRGHRNEQFF. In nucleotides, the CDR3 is TGTGCCAGCAGTACCCCTTACTGGGACAGGGGGCATAGGAATGAGCAGTTCTTC.

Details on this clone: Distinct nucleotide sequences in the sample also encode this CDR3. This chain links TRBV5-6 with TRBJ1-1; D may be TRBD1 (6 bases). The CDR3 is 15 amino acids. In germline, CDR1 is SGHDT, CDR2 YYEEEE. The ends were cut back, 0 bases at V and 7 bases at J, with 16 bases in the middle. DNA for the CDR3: TGTGCCAGCAGCTTGGGCTCCGCGGGGGGCCGTGAAGCTTTCTTT. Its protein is CASSLGSAGGREAFF.

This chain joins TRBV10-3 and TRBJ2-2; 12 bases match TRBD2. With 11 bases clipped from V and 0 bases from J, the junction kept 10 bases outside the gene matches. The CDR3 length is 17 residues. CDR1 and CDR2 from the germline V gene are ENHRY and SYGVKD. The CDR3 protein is CAPTKWTSGANTGELFF. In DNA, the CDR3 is TGTGCCCCCACTAAGTGGACTAGCGGGGCGAACACCGGGGAGCTGTTTTTT.

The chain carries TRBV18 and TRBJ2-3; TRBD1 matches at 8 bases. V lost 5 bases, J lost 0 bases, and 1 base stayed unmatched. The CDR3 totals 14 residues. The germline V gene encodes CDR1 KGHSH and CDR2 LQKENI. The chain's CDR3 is CASSDRGSTDTQYF. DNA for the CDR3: TGTGCCAGCTCAGACAGGGGAAGCACAGATACGCAGTATTTT.

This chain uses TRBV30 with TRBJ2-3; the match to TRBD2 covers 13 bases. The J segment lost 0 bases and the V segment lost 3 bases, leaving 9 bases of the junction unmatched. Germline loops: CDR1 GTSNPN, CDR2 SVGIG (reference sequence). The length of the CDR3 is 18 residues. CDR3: CAWRPTSGRLLSTDTQYF. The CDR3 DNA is TGTGCCTGGAGGCCGACTAGCGGGAGGCTTCTTAGCACAGATACGCAGTATTTT. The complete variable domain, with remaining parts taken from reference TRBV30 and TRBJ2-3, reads SQTIHQWPATLVQPVGSPLSLECTVEGTSNPNLYWYRQAAGRGLQLLFYSVGIGQISSEVPQNLSASRPQDRQFILSSKKLLLSDSGFYLCAWRPTSGRLLSTDTQYFGPGTRLTVL.

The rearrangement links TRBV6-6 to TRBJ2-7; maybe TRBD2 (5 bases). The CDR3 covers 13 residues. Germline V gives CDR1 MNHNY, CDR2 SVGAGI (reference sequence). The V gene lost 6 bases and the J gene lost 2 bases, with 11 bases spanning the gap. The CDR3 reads CASRTGIPYEQYF. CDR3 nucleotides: TGTGCCAGCAGAACCGGGATCCCCTACGAGCAGTACTTC.

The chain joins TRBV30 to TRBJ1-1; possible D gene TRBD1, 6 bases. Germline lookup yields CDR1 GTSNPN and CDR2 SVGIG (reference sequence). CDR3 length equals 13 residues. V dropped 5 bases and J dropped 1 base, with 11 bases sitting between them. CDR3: CAWSTGKNTEAFF. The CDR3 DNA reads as TGTGCCTGGTCGACAGGAAAGAACACTGAAGCTTTCTTT.

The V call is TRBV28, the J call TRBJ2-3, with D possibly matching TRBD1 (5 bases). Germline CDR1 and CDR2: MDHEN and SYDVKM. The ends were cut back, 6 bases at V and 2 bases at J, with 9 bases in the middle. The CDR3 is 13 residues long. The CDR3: CASRKTATDTQYF. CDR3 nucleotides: TGTGCCAGCAGGAAGACAGCCACAGATACGCAGTATTTT.

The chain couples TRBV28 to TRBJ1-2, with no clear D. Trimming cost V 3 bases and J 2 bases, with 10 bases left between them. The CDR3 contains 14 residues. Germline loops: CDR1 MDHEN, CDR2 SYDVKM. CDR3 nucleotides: TGTGCCAGCAGTTTGGCCGGGATCAACTATGGCTACACCTTC. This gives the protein CASSLAGINYGYTF.

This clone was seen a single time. The CDR3 loop is CASSLTPWGDEQYF. The CDR3 region has the DNA TGTGCCAGCAGCCTAACCCCCTGGGGGGACGAGCAGTACTTC. This chain links TRBV7-8 with TRBJ2-5; a weak D match, TRBD2 (6 bases). The DNA matches TRBJ2-7 better at its end, which makes the J call doubtful. Germline values: CDR1 SGHVS, CDR2 FQNEAQ. This CDR3 has 14 amino acids.

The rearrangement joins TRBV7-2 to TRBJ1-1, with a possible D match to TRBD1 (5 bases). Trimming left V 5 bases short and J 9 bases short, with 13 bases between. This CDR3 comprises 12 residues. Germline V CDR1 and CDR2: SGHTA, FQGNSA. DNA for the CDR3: TGTGCCAGCAGCGAGGGTGGGGGGAAAGCTTTCTTT. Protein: CASSEGGGKAFF.

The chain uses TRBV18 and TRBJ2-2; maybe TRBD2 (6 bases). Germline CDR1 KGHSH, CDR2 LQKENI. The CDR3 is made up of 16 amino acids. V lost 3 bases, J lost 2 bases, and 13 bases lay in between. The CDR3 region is CASSPGTSTNTGELFF. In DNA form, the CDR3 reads TGTGCCAGCTCACCGGGGACTTCAACCAACACCGGGGAGCTGTTTTTT.